This T cell receptor beta chain appears in the sequencing data of a study of CD8 T cells in ankylosing spondylitis. Quantitative 5'-RACE with molecular barcodes generated TCR beta libraries. Using its own MiXCR run on the 5' RACE reads, TCRdb lists one record per CDR3 protein. The data hold about 130,000 distinct CDR3 sequences, with about a tenth observed a single time. This CDR3 region has 15 residues. V was clipped by 3 bases and J by 5 bases; unmatched bases: 8. Germline V gene data show CDR1 as DFQATT and CDR2 as SNEGSKA (reference sequence). Findings of the study overall: Prior literature has documented some motif variants in synovial fluid and blood from reactive arthritis. Clones linked to disease were reported to show significant enrichment in matched ankylosing spondylitis synovial fluid.

This clonotype was found a few times. What it binds is unknown. The sequence was collected from a male donor with ankylosing spondylitis or in good health (not recorded which). Sequenced input: blood, either unsorted or a sorted T cell fraction (not recorded which). The genes are TRBV20-1 and TRBJ2-1; the match to TRBD1 covers 9 bases. The CDR3 DNA sequence: TGCAGTGCTAGGGGTGGACAGGGGAAAAACAATGAGCAGTTCTTC. The encoded protein is CSARGGQGKNNEQFF.